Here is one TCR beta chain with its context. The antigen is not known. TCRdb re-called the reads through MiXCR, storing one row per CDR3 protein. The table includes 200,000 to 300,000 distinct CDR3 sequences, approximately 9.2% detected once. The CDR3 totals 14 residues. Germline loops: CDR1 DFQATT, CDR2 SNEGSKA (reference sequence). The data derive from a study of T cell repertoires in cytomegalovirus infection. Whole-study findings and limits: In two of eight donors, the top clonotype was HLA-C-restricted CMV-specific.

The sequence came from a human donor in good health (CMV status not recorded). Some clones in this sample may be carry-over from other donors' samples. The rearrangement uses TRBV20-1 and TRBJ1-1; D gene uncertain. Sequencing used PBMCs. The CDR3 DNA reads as TGCATACTTCCCGGTGGCCGGCGGAACACTGAAGCTTTCTTT. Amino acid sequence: CILPGGRRNTEAFF.